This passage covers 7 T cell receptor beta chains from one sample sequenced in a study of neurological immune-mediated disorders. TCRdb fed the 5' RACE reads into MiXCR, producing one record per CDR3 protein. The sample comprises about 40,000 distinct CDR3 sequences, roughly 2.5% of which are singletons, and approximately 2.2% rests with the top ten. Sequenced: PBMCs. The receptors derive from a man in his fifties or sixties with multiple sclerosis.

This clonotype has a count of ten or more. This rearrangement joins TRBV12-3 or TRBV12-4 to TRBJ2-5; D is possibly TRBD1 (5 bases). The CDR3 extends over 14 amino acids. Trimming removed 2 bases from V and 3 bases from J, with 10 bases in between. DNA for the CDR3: TGTGCCAGCAGTTTAACCCCCAGGGAAGAGACCCAGTACTTC. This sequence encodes CASSLTPREETQYF.

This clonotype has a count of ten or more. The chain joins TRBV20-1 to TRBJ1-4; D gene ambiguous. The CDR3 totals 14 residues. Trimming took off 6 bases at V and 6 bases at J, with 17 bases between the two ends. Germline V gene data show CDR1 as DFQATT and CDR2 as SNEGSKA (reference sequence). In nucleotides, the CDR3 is TGCAGTGCCACCCAAGGAGGTGGAGATGAAAAACTGTTTTTT. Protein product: CSATQGGGDEKLFF.

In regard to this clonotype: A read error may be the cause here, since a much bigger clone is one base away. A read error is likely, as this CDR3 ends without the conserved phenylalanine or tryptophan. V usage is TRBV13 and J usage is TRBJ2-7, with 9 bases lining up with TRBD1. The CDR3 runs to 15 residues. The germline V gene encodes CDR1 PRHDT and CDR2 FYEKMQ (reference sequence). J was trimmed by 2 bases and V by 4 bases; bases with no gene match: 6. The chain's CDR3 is CASSSRGQGPYEQYC. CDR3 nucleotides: TGTGCCAGCAGCTCCCGGGGACAGGGTCCCTACGAGCAGTACTGC.

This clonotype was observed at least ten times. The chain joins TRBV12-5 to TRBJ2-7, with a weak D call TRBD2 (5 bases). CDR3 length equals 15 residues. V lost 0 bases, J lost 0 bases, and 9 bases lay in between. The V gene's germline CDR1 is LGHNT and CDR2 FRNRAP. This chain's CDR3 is CASGLVLGSSYEQYF. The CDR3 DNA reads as TGTGCTAGTGGTTTGGTACTGGGGAGCTCCTACGAGCAGTACTTC.

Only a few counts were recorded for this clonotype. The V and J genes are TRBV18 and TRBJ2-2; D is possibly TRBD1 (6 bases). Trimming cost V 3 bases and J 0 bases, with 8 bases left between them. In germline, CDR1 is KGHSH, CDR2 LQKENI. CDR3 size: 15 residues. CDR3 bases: TGTGCCAGCTCACCGGGGACATCGAACACCGGGGAGCTGTTTTTT. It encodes CASSPGTSNTGELFF.

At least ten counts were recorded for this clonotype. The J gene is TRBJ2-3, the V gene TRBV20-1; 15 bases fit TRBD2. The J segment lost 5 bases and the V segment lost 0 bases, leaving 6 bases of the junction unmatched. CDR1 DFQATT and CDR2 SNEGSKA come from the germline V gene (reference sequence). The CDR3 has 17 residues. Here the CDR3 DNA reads TGCAGTGCTAGAGACCCGGGACTAGCGGGGGGAGGAGATACGCAGTATTTT. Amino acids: CSARDPGLAGGGDTQYF.

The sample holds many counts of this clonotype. CDR3: CASSPPTGELFF. Here the CDR3 DNA reads TGCGCCAGCAGCCCCCCCACCGGGGAGCTGTTTTTT. The chain couples TRBV5-1 to TRBJ2-2, with no clear D. V shed 4 bases and J shed 4 bases, with 5 bases lying between them. Germline values: CDR1 SGHRS, CDR2 YFSETQ. The CDR3 loop spans 12 amino acids. Looking up the rest from reference TRBV5-1 and TRBJ2-2 gives the full variable domain: KAGVTQTPRYLIKTRGQQVTLSCSPISGHRSVSWYQQTPGQGLQFLFEYFSETQRNKGNFPGRFSGRQFSNSRSEMNVSTLELGDSALYLCASSPPTGELFFGEGSRLTVL.